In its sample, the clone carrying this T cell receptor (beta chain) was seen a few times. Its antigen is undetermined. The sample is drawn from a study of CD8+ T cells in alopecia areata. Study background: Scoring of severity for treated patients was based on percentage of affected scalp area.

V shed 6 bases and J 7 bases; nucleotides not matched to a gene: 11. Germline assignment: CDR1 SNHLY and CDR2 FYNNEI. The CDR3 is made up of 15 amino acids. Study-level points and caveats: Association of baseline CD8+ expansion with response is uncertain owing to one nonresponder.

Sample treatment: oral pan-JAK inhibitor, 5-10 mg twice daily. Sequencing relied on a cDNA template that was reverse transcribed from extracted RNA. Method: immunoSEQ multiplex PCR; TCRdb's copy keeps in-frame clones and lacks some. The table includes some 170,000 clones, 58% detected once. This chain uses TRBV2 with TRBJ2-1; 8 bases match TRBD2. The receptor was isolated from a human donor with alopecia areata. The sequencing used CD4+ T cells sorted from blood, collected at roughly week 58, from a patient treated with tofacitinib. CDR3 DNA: TGTGCCAGCAGCAAGGGTAGCGGGGCAGTAAATGAGCAGTTCTTC. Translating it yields CASSKGSGAVNEQFF.